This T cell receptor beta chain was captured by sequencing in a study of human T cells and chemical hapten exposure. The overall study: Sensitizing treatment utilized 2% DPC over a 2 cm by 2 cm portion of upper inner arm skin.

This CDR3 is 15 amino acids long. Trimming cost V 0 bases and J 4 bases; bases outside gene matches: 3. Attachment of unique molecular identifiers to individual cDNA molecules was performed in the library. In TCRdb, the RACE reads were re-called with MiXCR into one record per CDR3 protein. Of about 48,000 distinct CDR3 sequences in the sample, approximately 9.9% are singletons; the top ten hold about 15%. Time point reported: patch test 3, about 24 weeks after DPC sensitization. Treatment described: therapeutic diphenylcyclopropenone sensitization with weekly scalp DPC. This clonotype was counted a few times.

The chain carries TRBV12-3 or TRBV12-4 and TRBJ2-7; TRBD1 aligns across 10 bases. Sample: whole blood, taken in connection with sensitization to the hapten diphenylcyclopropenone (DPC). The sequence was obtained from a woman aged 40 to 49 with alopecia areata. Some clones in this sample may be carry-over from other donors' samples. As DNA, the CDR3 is TGTGCCAGCAGTTTAGCTTGGACAGGGGGATACGAGCAGTACTTC. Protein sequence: CASSLAWTGGYEQYF.